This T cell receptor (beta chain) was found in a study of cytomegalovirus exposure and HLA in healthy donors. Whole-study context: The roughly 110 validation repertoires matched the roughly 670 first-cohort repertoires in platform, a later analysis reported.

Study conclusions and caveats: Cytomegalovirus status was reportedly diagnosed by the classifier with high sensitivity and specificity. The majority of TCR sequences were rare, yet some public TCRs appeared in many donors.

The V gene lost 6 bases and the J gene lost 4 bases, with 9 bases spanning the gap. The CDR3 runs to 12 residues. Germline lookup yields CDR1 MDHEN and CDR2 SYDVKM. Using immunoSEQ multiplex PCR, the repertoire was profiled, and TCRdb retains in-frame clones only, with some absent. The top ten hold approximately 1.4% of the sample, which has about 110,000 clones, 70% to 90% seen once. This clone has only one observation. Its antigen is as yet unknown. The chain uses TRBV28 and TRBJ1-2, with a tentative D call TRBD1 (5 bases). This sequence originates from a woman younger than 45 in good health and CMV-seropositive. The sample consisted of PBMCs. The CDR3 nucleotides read TGTGCCAGCAGCCAGGGTTTCTATGGCTACACCTTC. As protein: CASSQGFYGYTF.